This entry describes one T cell receptor beta chain. Its specificity is not known. This specimen comes from a study of T-cell memory formation after mild COVID-19. Whole-study findings and limits: Contracting clones from day 15 to 85 showed balanced CD4/CD8; later expanders favored CD4+. Researchers report contracting CD4+ clones mostly in CM and EM, with CD8+ clones in EMRA. Pre-infection memory harbored some responding clones, suggesting cross-reactive memory joined.

This CDR3 is built from 13 residues. V was trimmed by 9 bases and J by 3 bases, leaving 12 bases between them. Germline values: CDR1 MNHEY, CDR2 SMNVEV (reference sequence). Barcoded TCR alpha and TCR beta cDNA libraries with UMIs came from 5'RACE using constant-segment primers. One entry per CDR3 protein, called by TCRdb with MiXCR from the 5' RACE reads. The data contain about 290,000 distinct CDR3 sequences, around 15% of them seen just once; the ten biggest clones take up 20% to 25%. This chain joins TRBV27 and TRBJ1-5; D is possibly TRBD1 (5 bases). Sequenced: PBMCs or a T cell subset sorted from them (not recorded which). The sequence derives from a man between 18 and 29 years old who had mild COVID-19 (a few samples of this study predate the infection). Cell type and time point are not known. The CDR3, as DNA: TGTGCCAGTGCGGGACGGATCAATCAGCCCCAGCATTTT. Protein: CASAGRINQPQHF.